Listed below are T cell receptor beta chains from one sample, sequenced in a study of OX40 agonist ivuxolimab in advanced cancers. Assay used: immunoSEQ multiplex PCR; TCRdb lists only in-frame clones, some missing. The sample has tens of thousands of clones; 80% to 95% are singletons. The material was CD4+ or CD8+ T cells sorted from blood, obtained in a trial of the OX40 agonist ivuxolimab. These receptors originate from an adult with an advanced solid tumor such as melanoma, head and neck, liver or kidney cancer. Each CDR3 is given with its conserved first and last residue. D genes are given only for firm matches. Part of the rows lack a size; the others show once, few, many or a class for expanded clones.

clone_size	j_call	d_call	v_call	cdr3_nt	cdr3_aa
NA	TRBJ2-6	NA	TRBV2	TGTGCCAGCAGTGAGCGACGAATTACTGGGGCCAACGTCCTGACTTTC	CASSERRITGANVLTF
NA	TRBJ1-3	TRBD1	TRBV29-1	TGCAGCGTTGAACGGGACAGGGGCGGAAACACCATATATTTT	CSVERDRGGNTIYF
NA	TRBJ1-2	TRBD1	TRBV6-1	TGTGCCAGCTGTCCCGGGACAGGTTATGGCTACACCTTC	CASCPGTGYGYTF
few	TRBJ2-3	NA	TRBV7-9	TGTGCCAGCAAGGAGGGAACCACAGATACGCAGTATTTT	CASKEGTTDTQYF
NA	TRBJ1-2	TRBD1	TRBV28	TGTGCCAGCAGACCATCGACAGGGAAAGTGCGTGGCTACACCTTC	CASRPSTGKVRGYTF
NA	TRBJ2-1	NA	TRBV4-3	TGCGCCAGCAGCCAAGATCGTTGGGGATTCAATGAGCAGTTCTTC	CASSQDRWGFNEQFF
once	TRBJ2-3	TRBD2	TRBV15	TGTGCCACCAGCAGAGGACTAGCGAGAGATACGCAGTATTTT	CATSRGLARDTQYF
NA	TRBJ1-2	NA	TRBV29-1	TGCAGCGGTACAGGGATGGGCTATGGCTACACCTTC	CSGTGMGYGYTF
NA	TRBJ1-3	NA	TRBV7-9	TGTGCCAGCAGCTCGGGCCAAGGGGAAGACTCTGGAAACACCATATATTTT	CASSSGQGEDSGNTIYF
NA	TRBJ2-5	NA	TRBV18	TGTGCCAGCTCACCAACAGAAATAGGACAGCAAGAGACCCAGTACTTC	CASSPTEIGQQETQYF
NA	TRBJ2-1	TRBD2	TRBV7-2	TGTGCCAGCAGCTCAAGACTAGCGGGTAATGAGCAGTTCTTC	CASSSRLAGNEQFF
once	TRBJ1-3	NA	TRBV2	TGTGCCAGCAGCTTGGACTCTGGAAACACCATATATTTT	CASSLDSGNTIYF
NA	TRBJ2-5	NA	TRBV14	TGTGCCAGCAGCCAGTCTATGGGGGGCGTGGAGACCCAGTACTTC	CASSQSMGGVETQYF
NA	TRBJ1-4	NA	TRBV5-6	TGTGCCAGCAGCCTGGGGGGCGTTCGGGAAAAACTGTTTTTT	CASSLGGVREKLFF
few	TRBJ2-3	NA	TRBV19	TGTGCCAGTCGTCGTATCGGCGGCACAGATACGCAGTATTTT	CASRRIGGTDTQYF
NA	TRBJ2-5	NA	TRBV11-3	TGTGCCAGCAGCTTACTGGCGATCAGGGAGACCCAGTACTTC	CASSLLAIRETQYF
once	TRBJ2-1	NA	TRBV10-3	TGTGCCATCAGTGACAGGGGGGCGGGGTACTACAATGAGCAGTTCTTC	CAISDRGAGYYNEQFF
NA	TRBJ2-7	NA	TRBV5-1	TGCGCCAGCAGCTTGGGAAGCGGAAGCTCCTACGAGCAGTACTTC	CASSLGSGSSYEQYF
NA	TRBJ2-5	NA	TRBV5-1	TGCGCCAGCAGCTTGCTATCTGGGGAGGAGACCCAGTACTTC	CASSLLSGEETQYF
NA	TRBJ2-1	NA	TRBV5-6	TGTGCCAGCAGCTTCGTCGCGGAGCAGTTCTTC	CASSFVAEQFF
few	TRBJ2-7	NA	TRBV27	TGTGCCAGCAAATTGACGGTTCGGGCCCAATATCCCTCCTACGAGCAGTACTTC	CASKLTVRAQYPSYEQYF
once	TRBJ2-3	TRBD1	TRBV25-1	TGTGCCAGCCGCAGGACAGGGGCAGATACGCAGTATTTT	CASRRTGADTQYF
once	TRBJ2-5	TRBD2	TRBV18	TGTGCCAGCTCACGAGCCGGGACTAGCGGAACAGCCCAGTACTTC	CASSRAGTSGTAQYF
NA	TRBJ2-7	TRBD1	TRBV4-1	TGCGCCAGCAGCCCGGGACAGTTCTCATACGAGCAGTACTTC	CASSPGQFSYEQYF
NA	TRBJ2-7	TRBD2	TRBV5-1	TGCGCCAGCAGCTTGGAACGGGGGGACGAGCAGTACTTC	CASSLERGDEQYF
NA	TRBJ2-1	NA	TRBV19	TGTGCCAGTAGTACCGCCACTTTGACTGGAAACAATGAGCAGTTCTTC	CASSTATLTGNNEQFF
NA	TRBJ2-1	TRBD2	TRBV12-5	TGTGCTAGTGGTACGGGACTAGTCGGGGGTTACAATGAGCAGTTCTTC	CASGTGLVGGYNEQFF
NA	TRBJ1-1	NA	TRBV6-6	TGTGCCAGCAGTTACGGGGAGAACACTGAAGCTTTCTTT	CASSYGENTEAFF
NA	TRBJ1-3	NA	TRBV5-6	TGTGCCAGCAGCCTTCGGAGCTCTGGAAACACCATATATTTT	CASSLRSSGNTIYF
NA	TRBJ2-7	TRBD1	TRBV7-9	TGTGCCAGCAGCCATGGGACAGGAGAGGCCCACGAGCAGTACTTC	CASSHGTGEAHEQYF
once	TRBJ2-7	TRBD1	TRBV7-9	TGTGCCAGCAGCCAGCGCTCGGGACAGGGGGTGGAGCAGTACTTC	CASSQRSGQGVEQYF
once	TRBJ2-7	NA	TRBV28	TGTGCCAGCAGTCCCCTCGGGGTCCGGGAAAAAAATTTAGTGTGGCAGTACTTC	CASSPLGVREKNLVWQYF
NA	TRBJ2-7	NA	TRBV7-9	TGTGCCAGCAGCTACCAAGGGCGGGGTATCTACGAGCAGTACTTC	CASSYQGRGIYEQYF
NA	TRBJ2-7	NA	TRBV6-5	TGTGCCAGCAGTACGCCCCGGGACGGCTACGAGCAGTACTTC	CASSTPRDGYEQYF
NA	TRBJ2-4	NA	TRBV5-1	TGCGCCAGCAGGCAAACTTTTGGGGGTACGCAGTACTTC	CASRQTFGGTQYF
few	TRBJ2-7	NA	TRBV10-1	TGCGCCAGCAGTTTTAGCGGCTCCTACGAGCAGTACTTC	CASSFSGSYEQYF
NA	TRBJ1-2	TRBD1	TRBV27	TGTGCCAGCAGGCAAATGACAGGGGGGAACTATGGCTACACCTTC	CASRQMTGGNYGYTF
NA	TRBJ2-3	NA	TRBV11-2	TGTGCCAGCAGCTTAACGAGGTCGGATACGCAGTATTTT	CASSLTRSDTQYF
NA	TRBJ2-5	TRBD2	TRBV27	TGTGCCAGCAGACTAGCGGGTCAAGAGACCCAGTACTTC	CASRLAGQETQYF
NA	TRBJ2-1	NA	TRBV27	TGTGCCAGCAGTCGCGACTCGGCAACCTCCTACAATGAGCAGTTCTTC	CASSRDSATSYNEQFF
NA	TRBJ2-2	TRBD2	TRBV6-4	TGTGCCAGCAGTCCATTAGGCGGGAGCGCCGGGGAGCTGTTTTTT	CASSPLGGSAGELFF
NA	TRBJ2-6	NA	TRBV2	TGTGCCAGCAGTGTAGGGAATCCGGGGGCCAACGTCCTGACTTTC	CASSVGNPGANVLTF
NA	TRBJ2-7	TRBD1	TRBV6-5	TGTGCCAGCAGACCGGGACAGGGATACGAGCAGTACTTC	CASRPGQGYEQYF
NA	TRBJ2-3	TRBD1	TRBV18	TGTGCCAGCTCATCTCAGGGGGCGGGAGATACGCAGTATTTT	CASSSQGAGDTQYF
NA	TRBJ1-4	TRBD1	TRBV15	TGTGCCACCAGCTCGGGACAGCTGGGAGAAAAACTGTTTTTT	CATSSGQLGEKLFF